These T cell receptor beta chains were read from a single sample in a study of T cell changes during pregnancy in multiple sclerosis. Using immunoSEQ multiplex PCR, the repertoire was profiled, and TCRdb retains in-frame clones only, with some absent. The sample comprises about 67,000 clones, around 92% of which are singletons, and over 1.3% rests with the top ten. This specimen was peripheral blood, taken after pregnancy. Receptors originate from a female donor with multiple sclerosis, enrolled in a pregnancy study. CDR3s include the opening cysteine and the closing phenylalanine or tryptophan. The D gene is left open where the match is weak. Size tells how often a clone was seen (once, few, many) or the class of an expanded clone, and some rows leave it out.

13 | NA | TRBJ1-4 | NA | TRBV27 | CASSFTGNEKLFF | TGTGCCAGCAGTTTCACGGGAAATGAAAAACTGTTTTTT
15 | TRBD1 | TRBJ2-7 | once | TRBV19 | CASSTPRTGIYEQYF | TGTGCCAGTAGTACCCCTCGGACAGGCATCTACGAGCAGTACTTC
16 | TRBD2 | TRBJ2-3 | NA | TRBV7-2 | CASSLGLAPISDTQYF | TGTGCCAGCAGCTTGGGACTAGCCCCTATTTCAGATACGCAGTATTTT
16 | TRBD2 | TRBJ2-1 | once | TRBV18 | CASSRTSSGIYNEQFF | TGTGCCAGCTCACGAACTTCTAGCGGGATCTACAATGAGCAGTTCTTC
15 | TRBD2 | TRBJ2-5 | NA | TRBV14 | CASSPRTSLGETQYF | TGTGCCAGCAGTCCCAGGACTAGTTTGGGAGAGACCCAGTACTTC
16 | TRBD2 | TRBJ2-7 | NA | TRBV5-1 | CASSLGTSASSYEQYF | TGCGCCAGCAGCCTGGGGACTAGCGCTAGCTCCTACGAGCAGTACTTC
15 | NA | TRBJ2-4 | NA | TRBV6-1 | CASSESSTRRDIQYF | TGTGCCAGCAGTGAAAGTAGCACAAGACGGGACATTCAGTACTTC
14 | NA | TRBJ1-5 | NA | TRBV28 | CASSNSGGSQPQHF | TGTGCCAGCAGTAACTCGGGGGGCTCTCAGCCCCAGCATTTT
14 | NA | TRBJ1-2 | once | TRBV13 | CASSLGRGRDGYTF | TGTGCCAGCAGCTTAGGCAGGGGTAGGGATGGCTACACCTTC
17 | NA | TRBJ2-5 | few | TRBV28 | CASSTTRIGRKGETQYF | TGTGCCAGCAGCACCACTCGGATCGGCAGGAAAGGAGAGACCCAGTACTTC
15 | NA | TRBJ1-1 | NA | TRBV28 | CASSPLGQLNTEAFF | TGTGCCAGCAGTCCCCTAGGACAGTTGAACACTGAAGCTTTCTTT
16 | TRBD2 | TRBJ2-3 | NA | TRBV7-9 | CASSLLSGRASDTQYF | TGTGCCAGCAGCTTATTAAGCGGGAGGGCCTCAGATACGCAGTATTTT
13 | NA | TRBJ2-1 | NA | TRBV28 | CASSRTGTDEQFF | TGTGCCAGCAGCCGCACGGGGACTGATGAGCAGTTCTTC
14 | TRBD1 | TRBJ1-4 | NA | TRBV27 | CASSFLQGGEKLFF | TGTGCCAGCAGTTTTTTGCAGGGGGGAGAAAAACTGTTTTTT
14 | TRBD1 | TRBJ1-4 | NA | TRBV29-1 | CSVREGAKGEKLFF | TGCAGCGTTAGAGAGGGGGCGAAGGGTGAAAAACTGTTTTTT
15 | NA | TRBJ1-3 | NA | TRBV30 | CAWILRPTSGNTIYF | TGTGCCTGGATTCTGCGGCCAACCTCTGGAAACACCATATATTTT
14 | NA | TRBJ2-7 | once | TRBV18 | CASSPQPGSYEQYF | TGTGCCAGCTCACCCCAACCAGGCTCCTACGAGCAGTACTTC
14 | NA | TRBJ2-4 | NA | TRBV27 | CASSLLQGTNIQYF | TGTGCCAGCAGTTTATTACAGGGAACAAACATTCAGTACTTC
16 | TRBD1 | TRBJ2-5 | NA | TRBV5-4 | CASTPLPGQGQETQYF | TGTGCCAGCACCCCACTCCCGGGACAGGGGCAAGAGACCCAGTACTTC
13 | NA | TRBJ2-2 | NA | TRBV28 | CALGAVNTGELFF | TGTGCCCTTGGGGCAGTGAACACCGGGGAGCTGTTTTTT
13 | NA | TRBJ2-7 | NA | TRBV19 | CASSPGDSYEQYF | TGTGCCAGTAGTCCGGGGGACTCCTACGAGCAGTACTTC
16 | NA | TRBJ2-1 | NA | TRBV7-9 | CASSHYRAGNGDEQFF | TGTGCCAGCAGCCACTACCGGGCAGGGAATGGAGATGAGCAGTTCTTC
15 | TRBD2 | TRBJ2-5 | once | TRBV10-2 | CASSDPGGGQETQYF | TGCGCCAGCAGTGACCCCGGGGGGGGCCAAGAGACCCAGTACTTC
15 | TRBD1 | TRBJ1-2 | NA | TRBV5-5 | CASNSLQGANYGYTF | TGTGCCAGCAACTCTCTCCAGGGGGCTAACTATGGCTACACCTTC
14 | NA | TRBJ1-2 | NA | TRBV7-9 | CAADRQETNYGYTF | TGTGCCGCCGACCGACAGGAGACAAACTATGGCTACACCTTC
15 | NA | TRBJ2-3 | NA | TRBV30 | CAWSGSGGSPDTQYF | TGTGCCTGGAGTGGAAGCGGAGGGAGCCCAGATACGCAGTATTTT
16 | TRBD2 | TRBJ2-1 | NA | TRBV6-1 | CASSEERLAGYNEQFF | TGTGCCAGCAGTGAAGAGAGATTAGCGGGATACAATGAGCAGTTCTTC
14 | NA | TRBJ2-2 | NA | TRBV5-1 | CASSLGADTGELFF | TGCGCCAGCAGCTTGGGGGCCGACACCGGGGAGCTGTTTTTT
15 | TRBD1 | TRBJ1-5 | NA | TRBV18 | CASSQRGLRDQPQHF | TGTGCCAGCTCACAGAGGGGGCTTCGGGATCAGCCCCAGCATTTT
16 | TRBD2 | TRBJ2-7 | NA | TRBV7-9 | CASSPLAAGGPHEQYF | TGTGCCAGCAGCCCTCTGGCAGCGGGAGGGCCCCACGAGCAGTACTTC
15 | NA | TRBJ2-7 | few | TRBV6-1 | CASSGGLPSSYEQYF | TGTGCCAGCAGTGGGGGACTTCCAAGCTCCTACGAGCAGTACTTC
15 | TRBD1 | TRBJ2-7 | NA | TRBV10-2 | CASSVGQGPSYEQYF | TGCGCCAGCAGCGTAGGACAGGGCCCCTCCTACGAGCAGTACTTC
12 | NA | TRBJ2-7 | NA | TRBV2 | CASHGEPYEQYF | TGTGCCAGCCACGGAGAACCCTACGAGCAGTACTTC
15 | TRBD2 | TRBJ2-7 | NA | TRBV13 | CASSFGSGFSYEQYF | TGTGCCAGCAGCTTCGGTAGCGGGTTCAGCTACGAGCAGTACTTC
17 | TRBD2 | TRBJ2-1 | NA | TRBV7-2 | CASSRTSGMTSYNEQFF | TGTGCCAGCAGCAGGACTAGCGGGATGACATCCTACAATGAGCAGTTCTTC
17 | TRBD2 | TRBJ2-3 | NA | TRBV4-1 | CASSQVDGGSATDTQYF | TGCGCCAGCAGCCAAGTAGACGGCGGGAGTGCCACAGATACGCAGTATTTT
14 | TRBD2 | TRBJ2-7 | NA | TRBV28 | CASSLTSGSYEQYF | TGTGCCAGCAGTCTGACTAGCGGGAGTTACGAGCAGTACTTC
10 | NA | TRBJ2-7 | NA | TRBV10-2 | CASSGYEQYF | TGCGCCAGCAGCGGGTACGAGCAGTACTTC
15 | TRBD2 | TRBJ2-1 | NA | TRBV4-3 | CASSHGGSSYNEQFF | TGCGCCAGCAGCCATGGCGGGAGTTCCTACAATGAGCAGTTCTTC
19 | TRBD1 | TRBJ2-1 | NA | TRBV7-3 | CASSPTGTGSPSSYNEQFF | TGTGCCAGCAGCCCTACCGGGACAGGGTCCCCTAGCTCCTACAATGAGCAGTTCTTC
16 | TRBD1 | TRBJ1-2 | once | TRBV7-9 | CASSLGQGELYYGYTF | TGTGCCAGCAGCTTAGGGCAGGGGGAACTTTACTATGGCTACACCTTC
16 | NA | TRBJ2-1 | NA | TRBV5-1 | CASSLVGFSSYNEQFF | TGCGCCAGCAGCTTGGTGGGCTTTAGCTCCTACAATGAGCAGTTCTTC
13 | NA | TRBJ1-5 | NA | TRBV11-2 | CASSPDRGQPQHF | TGTGCCAGCAGCCCGGACAGAGGACAGCCCCAGCATTTT
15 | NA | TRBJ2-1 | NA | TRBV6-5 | CASSPGALSYNEQFF | TGTGCCAGCAGCCCAGGGGCCCTCTCCTACAATGAGCAGTTCTTC
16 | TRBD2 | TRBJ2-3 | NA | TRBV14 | CASSRTTSGVTDTQYF | TGTGCCAGCAGCCGAACAACTAGCGGGGTGACAGATACGCAGTATTTT
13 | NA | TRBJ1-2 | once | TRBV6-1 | CASRGGENYGYTF | TGTGCCAGCAGGGGGGGGGAGAACTATGGCTACACCTTC